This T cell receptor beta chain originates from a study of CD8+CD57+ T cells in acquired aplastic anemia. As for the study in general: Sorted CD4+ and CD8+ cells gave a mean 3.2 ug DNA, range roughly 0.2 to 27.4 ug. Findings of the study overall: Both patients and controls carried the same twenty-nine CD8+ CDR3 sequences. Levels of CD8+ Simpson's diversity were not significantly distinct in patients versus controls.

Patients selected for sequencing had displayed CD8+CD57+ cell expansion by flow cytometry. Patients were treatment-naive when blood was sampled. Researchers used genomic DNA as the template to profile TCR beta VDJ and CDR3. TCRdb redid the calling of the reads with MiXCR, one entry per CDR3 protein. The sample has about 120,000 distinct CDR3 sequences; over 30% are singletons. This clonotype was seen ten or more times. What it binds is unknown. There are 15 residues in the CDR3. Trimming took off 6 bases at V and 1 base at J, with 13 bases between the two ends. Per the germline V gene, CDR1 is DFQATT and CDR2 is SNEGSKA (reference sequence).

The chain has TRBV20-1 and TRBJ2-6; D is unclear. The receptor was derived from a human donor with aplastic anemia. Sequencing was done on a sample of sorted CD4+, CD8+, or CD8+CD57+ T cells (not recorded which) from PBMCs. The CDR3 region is CSAGRRGSGANVLTF. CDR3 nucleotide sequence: TGCAGTGCCGGCCGGCGTGGGTCTGGGGCCAACGTCCTGACTTTC.